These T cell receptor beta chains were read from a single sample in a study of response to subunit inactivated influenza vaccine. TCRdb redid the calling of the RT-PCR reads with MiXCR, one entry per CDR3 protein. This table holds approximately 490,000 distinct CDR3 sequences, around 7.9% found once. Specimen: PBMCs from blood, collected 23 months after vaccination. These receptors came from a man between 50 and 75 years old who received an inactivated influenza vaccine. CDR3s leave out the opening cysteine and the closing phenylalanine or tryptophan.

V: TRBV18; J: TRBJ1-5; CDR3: ASSPPGGEQPQH
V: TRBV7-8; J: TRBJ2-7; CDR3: ASSKRAGQGSYEQY
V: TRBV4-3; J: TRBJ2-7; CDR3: ASSQDYNVRSSYEQY
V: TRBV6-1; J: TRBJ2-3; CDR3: ASRPTSGGFDTQY
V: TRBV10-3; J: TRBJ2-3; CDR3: ATRALGASGTDTQY
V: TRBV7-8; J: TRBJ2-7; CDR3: ASSWGQASSYEQY
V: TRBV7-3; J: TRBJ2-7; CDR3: ASSPGGARPEQY
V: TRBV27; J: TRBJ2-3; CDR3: ATGHHSTDTQY
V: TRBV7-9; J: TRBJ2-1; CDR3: ASNRYNEQF
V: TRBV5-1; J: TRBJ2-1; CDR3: ASSTTTGTGYYNEQF
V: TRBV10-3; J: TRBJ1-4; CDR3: AISPGTGGEKLF